These 30 T cell receptor beta chains were all obtained from the same sample, sequenced in a study of human T cells and chemical hapten exposure (dated by TCRdb to 2020 to 2023). Preparation of the library involved RACE. The sample was run on a NextSeq 500. TCRdb applied fastp at Q25 and MiXCR to the public reads, then kept only in-frame beta chains. For every CDR3 protein sequence, its rows merge into one entry that carries the most common genes and DNA. Across this sample there are about 250,000 distinct CDR3 sequences, with roughly 8% seen only once. The ten largest clonotypes hold about 1.2% of the sample. The time point label corresponds to: pre-sensitization, week 0. This specimen's treatment or condition label, interpreted: therapeutic diphenylcyclopropenone sensitization with weekly scalp DPC. Sequenced here: whole blood, sampled in connection with sensitization to the hapten diphenylcyclopropenone (DPC). Every receptor here comes from a man between 18 and 35 years old with alopecia areata. Some clones in this sample may be carry-over from other donors' samples.

This clonotype was found a few times. The V call is TRBV15, the J call TRBJ1-6; 7 bases are a match to TRBD1. V lost 4 bases to trimming and J lost 6 bases; unmatched junction nucleotides: 9. There are 16 residues in the CDR3. Germline assignment: CDR1 LNHNV and CDR2 YYDKDF (reference sequence). The CDR3 coding sequence is TGTGCCACCAGCACCAACAGGGGACATTCTAATTCACCCCTCCACTTT. Amino acid sequence: CATSTNRGHSNSPLHF.

This clonotype was detected ten times or more. This chain links TRBV20-1 with TRBJ2-3; D perhaps matches TRBD1 (6 bases). Germline-derived CDR1 and CDR2 are DFQATT and SNEGSKA (reference sequence). The CDR3 covers 12 residues. The V end lost 4 bases, the J end lost 9 bases, and 14 bases lay between the germline ends. CDR3 in amino acids: CSATQQGRTQYF. The CDR3 DNA reads TGCAGTGCTACTCAACAGGGTCGAACGCAGTATTTT.

This clonotype was detected only a few times. This sequence joins TRBV3-1 and TRBJ2-7, with D possibly matching TRBD2 (5 bases). The CDR3 runs to 14 residues. Germline assignment: CDR1 LGHDT and CDR2 YNNKEL (reference sequence). Trimming took 0 bases from V and 6 from J, leaving 12 bases between them. The CDR3 here is CASSQDLVEGEQYF. The DNA for the CDR3 is TGTGCCAGCAGCCAAGATCTAGTCGAGGGCGAGCAGTACTTC.

V is TRBV7-9 and J is TRBJ1-2; D is undetermined. V lost 10 bases to trimming and J lost 1 base, with 10 bases between them. The CDR3 length is 12 residues. From germline, CDR1 is SEHNR and CDR2 FQNEAQ (reference sequence). Here the CDR3 reads CANQASNYGYTF. The CDR3 nucleotides are TGTGCCAACCAGGCGAGTAACTATGGCTACACCTTC.

The table lists this clonotype with many counts. The gene calls are TRBV5-1 and TRBJ2-1; D is perhaps TRBD1 or TRBD2 (5 bases each). The germline CDR1 and CDR2 sequences are SGHRS and YFSETQ. The V and J ends lost 3 bases and 7 bases respectively, with 8 bases between them. This CDR3 region has 12 residues. The CDR3 protein is CASSSWGNEQFF. CDR3 sequence (DNA): TGCGCCAGCAGCTCATGGGGGAATGAGCAGTTCTTC.

This clonotype was observed many times. This sequence joins TRBV5-6 and TRBJ1-2; D may be TRBD1 (5 bases). V was shortened by 0 bases and J by 4 bases, with 13 bases between the two germline ends. The length of the CDR3 is 15 residues. Germline CDR1 reads SGHDT; CDR2 reads YYEEEE. Here the CDR3 reads CASSLDQGSGYGYTF. The CDR3, as DNA: TGTGCCAGCAGCTTGGATCAGGGTAGCGGCTATGGCTACACCTTC.

In its sample, this clonotype was seen many times. This CDR3 is CASSVWTSKTDTQYF. DNA of the CDR3: TGTGCCAGCAGCGTATGGACTAGTAAAACAGATACGCAGTATTTT. The chain recombines TRBV7-2 with TRBJ2-3; the match to TRBD2 covers 7 bases. J lost 3 bases, V lost 5 bases, and 8 bases had no gene match. The germline V gene encodes CDR1 SGHTA and CDR2 FQGNSA. This CDR3 contains 15 residues. Full variable domain (rest looked up from reference TRBV7-2 and TRBJ2-3): GAGVSQSPSNKVTEKGKDVELRCDPISGHTALYWYRQSLGQGLEFLIYFQGNSAPDKSGLPSDRFSAERTGGSVSTLTIQRTQQEDSAVYLCASSVWTSKTDTQYFGPGTRLTVL.

This clonotype has a count of ten or more. The CDR3 sequence: CASSLTVSEQYF. The DNA of the CDR3 is TGTGCCAGCAGCCTGACAGTCTCCGAGCAGTACTTC. The rearrangement links TRBV5-6 to TRBJ2-7; maybe TRBD1 (5 bases). This CDR3 has 12 amino acids. Germline V gene lookup returns CDR1 SGHDT and CDR2 YYEEEE. Trimming shortened V by 4 bases and J by 6 bases, and 11 bases separated the two germline ends.

The chain joins TRBV4-3 to TRBJ2-2; D is ambiguous. V was shortened by 0 bases and J by 6 bases, with 8 bases between the two germline ends. CDR1 and CDR2 (germline): LGHNA, YSLEER. This CDR3 has 14 amino acids. The CDR3: CASSQDRISGELFF. The CDR3 coding sequence is TGCGCCAGCAGCCAAGATAGGATTTCCGGGGAGCTGTTTTTT.

V usage is TRBV10-3 and J usage is TRBJ1-6; 7 bases map to TRBD1. Looked up from germline, CDR1 is ENHRY and CDR2 is SYGVKD. J lost 7 bases, V lost 10 bases, and 10 bases had no gene match. This CDR3 region has 14 residues. CDR3 nucleotides: TGTGCCACTAAAATCACAGGGGAGAATTCACCCCTCCACTTT. This sequence encodes CATKITGENSPLHF.

This clonotype was counted a few times. This chain links TRBV6-1 with TRBJ2-5; possible D gene TRBD2, 5 bases. Looked up from germline, CDR1 is MNHNS and CDR2 is SASEGT. There are 15 residues in the CDR3. V was trimmed by 2 bases and J by 2 bases, leaving 12 bases between them. The CDR3 spells CASSEIASFQETQYF. The DNA of the CDR3 is TGTGCCAGCAGTGAAATAGCGTCTTTTCAAGAGACCCAGTACTTC.

In its sample, this clonotype was seen many times. This rearrangement joins TRBV5-1 to TRBJ2-7; D may be TRBD2 (5 bases). Trimming removed 3 bases from V and 7 bases from J, with 8 bases in between. The CDR3 consists of 11 residues. CDR1 SGHRS and CDR2 YFSETQ come from the germline V gene. The chain's CDR3 is CASSSWEEQYF. The CDR3 region has the DNA TGCGCCAGCAGCTCCTGGGAGGAGCAGTACTTC.

The chain couples TRBV4-3 to TRBJ2-1; D is uncertain. The CDR3 runs 16 residues. Germline CDR1 is LGHNA and CDR2 is YSLEER. V was shortened by 0 bases and J by 4 bases, with 13 bases between the two germline ends. CDR3 region: CASSQEPENGYNEQFF. The CDR3 coding sequence is TGCGCCAGCAGCCAAGAGCCCGAGAACGGTTACAATGAGCAGTTCTTC.

This clonotype was seen ten or more times. This rearrangement joins TRBV7-3 to TRBJ1-1; D call uncertain. Germline V lookup: CDR1 SGHTA, CDR2 FQGTGA. This CDR3 contains 14 residues. The ends were cut back, 2 bases at V and 0 bases at J, with 7 bases in the middle. The CDR3 loop reads CASSLHLMNTEAFF. Here the CDR3 DNA reads TGTGCCAGCAGCTTACACCTTATGAACACTGAAGCTTTCTTT.

DNA of the CDR3: TGCGCCAGCAGCCAAGTACTAGGACTCACCTTAAGCTCCTACGAGCAGTACTTC. It translates to CASSQVLGLTLSSYEQYF. This chain connects TRBV4-3 to TRBJ2-7; the D gene is possibly TRBD2 (5 bases). In germline, CDR1 is LGHNA, CDR2 YSLEER. The V end lost 1 base, the J end lost 0 bases, and 19 bases lay between the germline ends. The CDR3 loop spans 18 amino acids.

There are many counts of this clonotype. The chain links TRBV29-1 to TRBJ2-7, with D perhaps TRBD1 or TRBD2 (5 bases each). V lost 6 bases and J lost 0, with 24 bases in between. There are 17 residues in the CDR3. Germline V gene data show CDR1 as SQVTM and CDR2 as ANQGSEA. The CDR3 DNA is TGCAGCGTCTCCGGGGCCCATGGAGACCTGAGCTCCTACGAGCAGTACGTC. Translating it yields CSVSGAHGDLSSYEQYV.

Only a few counts were recorded for this clonotype. The CDR3 region is CASRRGGDTEAFF. The CDR3 coding sequence is TGCGCCAGCAGACGTGGTGGCGACACTGAAGCTTTCTTT. The chain is built from TRBV5-1 and TRBJ1-1; D is ambiguous. Germline V gives CDR1 SGHRS, CDR2 YFSETQ. The CDR3 covers 13 residues. Deletions cut 5 bases from V and 3 bases from J, with 11 bases between.

The chain links TRBV9 to TRBJ1-5; 8 bases line up with TRBD1. Germline V gene data show CDR1 as SGDLS and CDR2 as YYNGEE. The CDR3 covers 16 residues. The ends lost 0 bases at V and 6 bases at J; junction bases unmatched: 8. The CDR3 is CASSVDGQGGGQPQHF. CDR3 DNA: TGTGCCAGCAGCGTAGATGGACAGGGAGGAGGTCAGCCCCAGCATTTT.

This clonotype was observed many times. The J gene is TRBJ2-6, the V gene TRBV5-1; D is uncertain. Trimming removed 0 bases from V and 0 bases from J, with 4 bases in between. Per the germline V gene, CDR1 is SGHRS and CDR2 is YFSETQ. The CDR3 covers 15 residues. CDR3 DNA sequence: TGCGCCAGCAGCTTGGAGGTCTCTGGGGCCAACGTCCTGACTTTC. Protein sequence: CASSLEVSGANVLTF.

The rearrangement uses TRBV5-6 and TRBJ2-3; TRBD1 agrees at 8 bases. V gave up 4 bases and J gave up 6 bases; unmatched junction bases: 13. The CDR3 has 16 residues. The germline V gene has CDR1 SGHDT and CDR2 YYEEEE. CDR3 protein: CASSTEGTGDLDTQYF. CDR3 nucleotide sequence: TGTGCCAGCAGCACCGAAGGGACAGGTGATTTGGATACGCAGTATTTT.

The CDR3 DNA follows: TGTGCCAGCAGCTTCTTTATCCTAGGCAACACCGGGGAGCTGTTTTTT. It translates to CASSFFILGNTGELFF. The chain links TRBV5-6 to TRBJ2-2; D not resolved. CDR3 length: 16 residues. V lost 2 bases to trimming and J lost 2 bases, with 13 bases between them. Germline V CDR1 and CDR2: SGHDT, YYEEEE.

This clonotype was recorded many times. J is TRBJ1-1 and V is TRBV12-3 or TRBV12-4; TRBD1 is a possible D gene (5 bases). CDR3 length: 13 residues. The germline V and J ends were trimmed by 6 bases and 1 base, with 9 bases remaining between them. For the CDR3, the DNA is TGTGCCAGCAGGGAACAGGAGAACACTGAAGCTTTCTTT. Amino acid sequence: CASREQENTEAFF.

This clonotype was found a few times. The chain carries TRBV4-3 and TRBJ1-5; D is ambiguous. V lost 0 bases and J 2 bases, leaving 5 bases between the germline ends. Germline CDR1 LGHNA, CDR2 YSLEER. The CDR3 sequence is 14 residues long. The CDR3 loop reads CASSQEVGNQPQHF. DNA for the CDR3: TGCGCCAGCAGCCAAGAGGTCGGCAATCAGCCCCAGCATTTT.

This chain links TRBV28 with TRBJ1-5, with 8 bases matching TRBD1. The CDR3 runs 16 residues. The V and J ends lost 5 bases and 2 bases, in that order; junction bases with no gene match: 8. Germline V CDR1 and CDR2: MDHEN, SYDVKM. Here the CDR3 reads CASSQPGQVRNQPQHF. CDR3 in DNA: TGTGCCAGCAGTCAGCCGGGACAGGTTCGCAATCAGCCCCAGCATTTT.

This clonotype was seen more than once but under ten times. V gene TRBV15 combines with J gene TRBJ2-5; D is unclear. V was trimmed by 1 base and J by 3 bases, leaving 3 bases between them. This CDR3 has 12 amino acids. Germline V gene lookup returns CDR1 LNHNV and CDR2 YYDKDF (reference sequence). The CDR3 coding sequence is TGTGCCACCAGCAGAGGGGAAGAGACCCAGTACTTC. Protein sequence: CATSRGEETQYF.

The J gene is TRBJ1-1, the V gene TRBV6-5; 8 bases are a match to TRBD1. Trimming removed 8 bases from V and 7 bases from J; junction bases left unmatched: 12. The CDR3 has 14 residues. Germline CDR1 MNHEY, CDR2 SVGAGI. CDR3 DNA sequence: TGTGCCAGCTGGAACCGATACAGGGGGAATGAAGCTTTCTTT. This sequence encodes CASWNRYRGNEAFF.

V and J are TRBV7-2 and TRBJ2-1; 9 bases line up with TRBD2. The CDR3 is 15 residues long. J lost 0 bases, V lost 7 bases, and 4 bases had no gene match. Per germline, CDR1 SGHTA and CDR2 FQGNSA. The CDR3 here is CASKRGAFSYNEQFF. CDR3 in DNA: TGTGCCAGCAAGCGGGGGGCCTTCTCCTACAATGAGCAGTTCTTC.

V is TRBV5-5 and J is TRBJ2-5; 7 positions agree with TRBD1. V trimming: 3 bases; J trimming: 4 bases; junction bases outside the gene matches: 6. There are 14 residues in the CDR3. Germline CDR1 is SGHKS and CDR2 is YYEKEE (reference sequence). CDR3 nucleotide sequence: TGTGCCAGCAGCTCTGACAGGGTATCAGAGACCCAGTACTTC. Amino acids: CASSSDRVSETQYF.

This clonotype was counted a few times. The chain recombines TRBV6-1 with TRBJ2-1; TRBD1 might be the D (5 bases). V was shortened by 6 bases and J by 7 bases, with 10 bases between the two germline ends. The germline V gene encodes CDR1 MNHNS and CDR2 SASEGT. The CDR3 has 12 amino acids. The DNA of the CDR3 is TGTGCCAGCAGGGCAGGGTCAAATGAGCAGTTCTTC. The encoded protein is CASRAGSNEQFF.

There are a few counts of this clonotype. CDR3 loop: CSASTGGTDTQYF. CDR3 nucleotide sequence: TGCAGTGCTAGTACGGGGGGGACAGATACGCAGTATTTT. V and J are TRBV20-1 and TRBJ2-3; 8 bases map to TRBD2. The CDR3 spans 13 residues. V lost 3 bases and J lost 3; bases outside the gene matches: 2. CDR1 and CDR2 from the germline V gene are DFQATT and SNEGSKA (reference sequence).